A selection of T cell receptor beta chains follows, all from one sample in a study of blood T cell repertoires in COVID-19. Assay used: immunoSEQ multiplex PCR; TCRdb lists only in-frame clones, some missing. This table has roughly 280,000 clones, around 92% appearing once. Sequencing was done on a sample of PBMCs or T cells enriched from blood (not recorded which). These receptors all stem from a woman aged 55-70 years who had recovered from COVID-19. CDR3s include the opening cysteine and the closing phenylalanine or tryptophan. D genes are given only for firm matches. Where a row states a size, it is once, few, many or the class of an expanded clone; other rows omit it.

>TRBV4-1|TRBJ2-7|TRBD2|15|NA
CASSQVASGSVGQYF
TGCGCCAGCAGCCAAGTCGCTAGCGGGAGTGTAGGGCAGTACTTC
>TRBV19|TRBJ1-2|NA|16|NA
CASSIGYGLNNYGYTF
TGTGCCAGTAGTATAGGCTATGGGCTGAACAACTATGGCTACACCTTC
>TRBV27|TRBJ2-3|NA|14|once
CASSFRTTTDTQYF
TGTGCCAGCAGTTTTAGGACTACTACAGATACGCAGTATTTT
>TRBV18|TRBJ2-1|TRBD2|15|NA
CASSPTSGKDNEQFF
TGTGCCAGCTCCCCGACTAGCGGGAAAGACAATGAGCAGTTCTTC
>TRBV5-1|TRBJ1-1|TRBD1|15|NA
CASSWTGGFNTEAFF
TGCGCCAGCAGCTGGACAGGGGGCTTTAACACTGAAGCTTTCTTT
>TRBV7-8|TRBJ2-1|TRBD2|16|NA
CASSSIGLAGGNEQFF
TGTGCCAGCAGCTCCATTGGGCTAGCGGGAGGGAATGAGCAGTTCTTC
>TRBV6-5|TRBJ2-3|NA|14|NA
CASSPGSFTDTQYF
TGTGCCAGCAGTCCCGGGTCCTTCACAGATACGCAGTATTTT
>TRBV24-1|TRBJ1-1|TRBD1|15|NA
CATSDSRQGGTEAFF
TGTGCCACCAGTGATTCCCGACAGGGGGGAACTGAAGCTTTCTTT
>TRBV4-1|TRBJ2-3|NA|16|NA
CASSLLPAGITDTQYF
TGCGCCAGCAGCCTACTACCGGCGGGGATCACAGATACGCAGTATTTT
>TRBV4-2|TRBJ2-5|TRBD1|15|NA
CASSQEGQGQETQYF
TGTGCCAGCAGCCAAGAAGGACAGGGACAAGAGACCCAGTACTTC
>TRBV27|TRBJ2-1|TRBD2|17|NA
CASSLPQLAGIYNEQFF
TGTGCCAGCAGTTTACCTCAACTAGCGGGAATATACAATGAGCAGTTCTTC
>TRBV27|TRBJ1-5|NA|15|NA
CASSPLIGGNQPQHF
TGTGCCAGCAGTCCCCTAATTGGGGGGAATCAGCCCCAGCATTTT
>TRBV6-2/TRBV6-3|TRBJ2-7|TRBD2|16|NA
CASSPWESGRRDEQYF
TGTGCCAGCAGTCCCTGGGAGAGCGGGAGACGGGACGAGCAGTACTTC
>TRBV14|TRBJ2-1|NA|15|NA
CASSQVWASYNEQFF
TGTGCCAGCAGCCAAGTGTGGGCCTCCTACAATGAGCAGTTCTTC
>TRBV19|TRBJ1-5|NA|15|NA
CASRTGRLSNQPQHF
TGTGCCAGTAGAACTGGCAGGTTGAGCAATCAGCCCCAGCATTTT
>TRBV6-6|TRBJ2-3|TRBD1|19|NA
CASSLRDRGFLSFTDTQYF
TGTGCCAGCAGTCTCCGGGACAGGGGTTTTCTTTCTTTCACAGATACGCAGTATTTT
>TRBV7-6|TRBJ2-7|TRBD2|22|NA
CASSCVDGDSRSTSGRTYEQYF
TGTGCCAGCAGCTGTGTCGACGGGGACAGCCGAAGTACTAGCGGGAGGACCTACGAGCAGTACTTC
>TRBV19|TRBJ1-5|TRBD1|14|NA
CASSIMTGDQPQHF
TGTGCCAGTAGTATAATGACAGGGGATCAGCCCCAGCATTTT
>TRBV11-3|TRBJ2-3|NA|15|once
CASSFTAGGTDTQYF
TGTGCCAGCAGCTTTACGGCAGGGGGGACAGATACGCAGTATTTT
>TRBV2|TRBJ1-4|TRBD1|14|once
CASRGQHGSEKLFF
TGTGCCAGCAGGGGACAGCACGGGAGTGAAAAACTGTTTTTT
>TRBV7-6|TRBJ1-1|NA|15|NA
CASSLGGVLNTEAFF
TGTGCCAGCAGTCTGGGGGGGGTGCTGAACACTGAAGCTTTCTTT
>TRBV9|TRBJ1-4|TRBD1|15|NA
CASSATGAPNEKLFF
TGTGCCAGCAGCGCGACAGGGGCTCCTAATGAAAAACTGTTTTTT
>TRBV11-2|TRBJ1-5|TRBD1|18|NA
CASSLDRENLQGNQPQHF
TGTGCCAGCAGCCTCGACAGGGAGAATCTTCAAGGCAATCAGCCCCAGCATTTT
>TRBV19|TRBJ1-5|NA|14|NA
CASTLGGGNQPQHF
TGTGCCAGTACCCTGGGTGGGGGGAATCAGCCCCAGCATTTT
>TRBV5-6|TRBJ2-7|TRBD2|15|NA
CASSTPGGGSYEQYF
TGTGCCAGCAGCACGCCGGGGGGAGGCTCCTACGAGCAGTACTTC
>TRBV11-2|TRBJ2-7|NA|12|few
CASSLGVNEQYF
TGTGCCAGCAGCTTAGGAGTTAACGAGCAGTACTTC
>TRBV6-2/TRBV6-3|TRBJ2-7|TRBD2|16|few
CASSKGPGLSLYEQYF
TGTGCCAGCAGCAAGGGGCCGGGACTATCTCTCTACGAGCAGTACTTC
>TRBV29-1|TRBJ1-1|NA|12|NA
CSVEEQEIEAFF
TGCAGCGTTGAGGAACAGGAAATTGAAGCTTTCTTT
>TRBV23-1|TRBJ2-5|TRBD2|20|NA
CASSQSPPLAGGPGQETQYF
TGCGCCAGCAGTCAGTCACCCCCACTAGCGGGGGGGCCGGGTCAAGAGACCCAGTACTTC
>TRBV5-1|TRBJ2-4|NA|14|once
CASSLGVNKNIQYF
TGCGCCAGCAGCTTGGGAGTTAATAAAAACATTCAGTACTTC
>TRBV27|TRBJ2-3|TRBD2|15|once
CASSSLAGGTDTQYF
TGTGCCAGCAGTTCCCTAGCGGGGGGCACAGATACGCAGTATTTT
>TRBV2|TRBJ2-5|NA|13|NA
CATKGDTQETQYF
TGTGCCACCAAGGGGGACACCCAAGAGACCCAGTACTTC
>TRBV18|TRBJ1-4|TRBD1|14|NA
CASSPDRANEKLFF
TGTGCCAGCTCCCCGGACAGGGCAAATGAAAAACTGTTTTTT
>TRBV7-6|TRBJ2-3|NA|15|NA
CASSSNSDWGDAQYF
TGTGCCAGCAGCTCCAACTCTGACTGGGGAGATGCGCAGTATTTT
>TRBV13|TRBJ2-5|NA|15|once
CASSGQSRNQETQYF
TGTGCCAGCAGCGGCCAGTCTAGGAACCAAGAGACCCAGTACTTC
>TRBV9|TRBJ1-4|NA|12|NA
CASSALDGKLFF
TGTGCCAGCAGCGCCCTAGATGGGAAACTGTTTTTT
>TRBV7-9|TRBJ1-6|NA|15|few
CASNMEGTYNSPLHF
TGTGCCAGCAACATGGAGGGGACCTATAATTCACCCCTCCACTTT
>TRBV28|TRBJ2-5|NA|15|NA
CASSLPIAGQETQYF
TGTGCCAGCAGTCTCCCCATCGCGGGCCAAGAGACCCAGTACTTC
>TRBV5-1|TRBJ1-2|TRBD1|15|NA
CASSGMDRVDYGYTF
TGCGCCAGCAGCGGGATGGACAGGGTGGACTATGGCTACACCTTC
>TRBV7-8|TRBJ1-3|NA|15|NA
CASSLGRVSGNTIYF
TGTGCCAGCAGCTTAGGGAGGGTCTCTGGAAACACCATATATTTT
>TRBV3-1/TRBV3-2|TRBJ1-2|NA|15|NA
CASSPREGGNYGYTF
TGTGCCAGCAGCCCGAGGGAGGGGGGTAACTATGGTTACACCTTC
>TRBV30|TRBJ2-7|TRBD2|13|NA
CAWKSGSPYEQYF
TGTGCCTGGAAGAGCGGGAGCCCCTACGAGCAGTACTTC
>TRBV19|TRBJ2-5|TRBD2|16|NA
CASSTPSGSLRETQYF
TGTGCCAGTAGTACGCCTAGCGGGAGCCTTCGGGAGACCCAGTACTTC
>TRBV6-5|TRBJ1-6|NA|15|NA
CASGRGSRRNSPLHF
TGTGCCAGCGGAAGGGGGTCCCGGAGGAATTCACCCCTCCACTTT
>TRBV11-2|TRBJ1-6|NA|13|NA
CASSLAPDSPLHF
TGTGCCAGCAGCTTAGCCCCGGATTCACCCCTCCACTTT
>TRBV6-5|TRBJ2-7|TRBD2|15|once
CASSKTSGSSNEQYF
TGTGCCAGCAGTAAGACTAGCGGGAGTTCGAACGAGCAGTACTTC
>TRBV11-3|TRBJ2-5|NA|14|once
CASSQGTLGETQYF
TGTGCCAGCAGCCAAGGGACTCTCGGGGAGACCCAGTACTTC
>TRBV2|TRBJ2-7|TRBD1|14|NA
CASSQTGVNYEQYF
TGTGCCAGCAGCCAGACAGGGGTCAACTACGAGCAGTACTTC
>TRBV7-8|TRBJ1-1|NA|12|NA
CASSSTPRPAFF
TGTGCCAGCAGCTCCACGCCCAGGCCAGCTTTCTTT